The 15 T cell receptor beta chains below were found in one sample sequenced in a study of glioma-infiltrating T cells. Amplification of TCR alpha and beta CDR3 regions from RNA used iRepertoire nested multiplex PCR. One entry per CDR3 protein, called by TCRdb with MiXCR from the multiplex PCR reads. The top ten hold approximately 26% of the sample, which has some 130,000 distinct CDR3 sequences, around 23% seen once. The sequencing sample was made of glioma tissue, nonneoplastic brain tissue, or PBMCs (not recorded which). Receptors were obtained from a human donor with low-grade glioma or glioblastoma, undergoing nonglioma brain surgery, or in good health (not recorded which).

Remarks on this clonotype: Without the conserved terminal phenylalanine or tryptophan, this CDR3 likely stems from a read error. The genes are TRBV4-1 and TRBJ2-3, with 7 bases matching TRBD1. J was trimmed by 4 bases and V by 0 bases; bases with no gene match: 13. Germline V gives CDR1 MGHRA, CDR2 YSYEKL. This CDR3 is built from 18 residues. This CDR3 reads CASSQERRSAGGPDTQYS. In nucleotides, the CDR3 is TGCGCCAGCAGCCAAGAAAGACGGTCAGCAGGGGGTCCAGATACGCAGTATTCT.

This clonotype was counted a few times. This rearrangement joins TRBV6-1 to TRBJ2-1, with no clear D. Trimming removed 7 bases from V and 0 bases from J, with 13 bases in between. The CDR3 extends over 15 amino acids. CDR1 and CDR2 from the germline V gene are MNHNS and SASEGT. DNA for the CDR3: TGTGCCAGCACCTCGACGGATAGCTCCTACAATGAGCAGTTCTTC. It specifies CASTSTDSSYNEQFF.

V is TRBV28 and J is TRBJ1-2; no definite D call. Trimming shortened V by 4 bases and J by 0 bases, and 6 bases separated the two germline ends. Germline V gene lookup returns CDR1 MDHEN and CDR2 SYDVKM. This CDR3 has 13 residues. This chain's CDR3 is CASSSVANYGYTF. CDR3 nucleotides: TGTGCCAGCAGTTCGGTAGCTAACTATGGCTACACCTTC.

This clonotype was observed many times. This sequence joins TRBV6-1 and TRBJ2-3, with TRBD2 as a possible D gene (6 bases). Trimming left V 7 bases short and J 5 bases short, with 19 bases between. CDR3 length: 15 residues. Germline V lookup: CDR1 MNHNS, CDR2 SASEGT. The CDR3 sequence is CASKLTGVYQDTQYF. As DNA, the CDR3 is TGTGCCAGCAAACTCACGGGGGTGTATCAAGATACGCAGTATTTT.

This clonotype was seen a few times. This chain links TRBV7-9 with TRBJ2-1, with D possibly matching TRBD2 (6 bases). This CDR3 is 17 amino acids long. Germline loops: CDR1 SEHNR, CDR2 FQNEAQ (reference sequence). V was shortened by 0 bases and J by 4 bases, with 16 bases between the two germline ends. DNA for the CDR3: TGTGCCAGCAGCTTAGCAGCCGGGAGCGGGTTGTACAATGAGCAGTTCTTC. Translated, it gives CASSLAAGSGLYNEQFF.

This clonotype was counted only a few times. The chain couples TRBV7-8 to TRBJ2-5; 8 nucleotides align to TRBD2. Trimming took 5 bases from V and 11 from J; bases not matched to a gene: 16. Per germline, CDR1 SGHVS and CDR2 FQNEAQ. The CDR3 spans 15 residues. CDR3 in DNA: TGTGCCAGCAGCCAAGGGGGGGGTAGCGGGGATGATCAGTACTTC. It codes for CASSQGGGSGDDQYF.

This clonotype was found many times. J is TRBJ1-6 and V is TRBV7-8; perhaps TRBD1 as D (5 bases). V was shortened by 2 bases and J by 6 bases, with 11 bases between the two germline ends. CDR1 is SGHVS and CDR2 is FQNEAQ in the germline V gene. The CDR3 extends over 15 amino acids. The CDR3 DNA follows: TGTGCCAGCAGCTTATCGGCAGGGACTAATTCACCCCTCCACTTT. As protein: CASSLSAGTNSPLHF.

This sequence joins TRBV20-1 and TRBJ2-5; D might be TRBD2 (6 bases). V was trimmed by 0 bases and J by 4 bases, leaving 18 bases between them. Germline-derived CDR1 and CDR2 are DFQATT and SNEGSKA (reference sequence). The CDR3 runs to 16 residues. CDR3 protein: CSARDPLAAGGETQYF. Written as DNA, the CDR3 is TGCAGTGCTAGAGATCCACTAGCTGCGGGTGGAGAGACCCAGTACTTC.

The chain links TRBV7-9 to TRBJ1-6, with a possible D match to TRBD1 (5 bases). V gave up 3 bases and J gave up 8 bases, with 14 bases separating them. Germline V gene lookup returns CDR1 SEHNR and CDR2 FQNEAQ (reference sequence). This CDR3 comprises 15 residues. The CDR3 loop is CASSLMAGLDSPLHF. In nucleotides, the CDR3 is TGTGCCAGCAGCTTGATGGCAGGGTTGGATTCACCCCTCCACTTT.

The rearrangement uses TRBV7-2 and TRBJ2-3, with TRBD2 matching over 14 bases. The germline CDR1 and CDR2 sequences are SGHTA and FQGNSA. The junction had 7 bases not matched to a gene; V was cut back by 5 bases and J by 6 bases. The length of the CDR3 is 16 residues. CDR3 sequence reads: CASSLTSGGALDTQYF. In DNA form, the CDR3 reads TGTGCCAGCAGCCTGACTAGCGGGGGGGCCTTGGATACGCAGTATTTT.

On this clonotype itself: One end of the junction is discordant with germline, which a read error may explain. The rearrangement uses TRBV20-1 and TRBJ1-4; the D gene is possibly TRBD1 (6 bases). In germline, CDR1 is DFQATT, CDR2 SNEGSKA (reference sequence). The CDR3 consists of 14 residues. CDR3 in DNA: TGCAGTACTAGAGGAGGGGGTCCCAATGAAAAACTGTTTTTT. Its translation: CSTRGGGPNEKLFF.

V gene TRBV7-9 combines with J gene TRBJ2-1; possibly TRBD1 for D (6 bases). V was cut by 6 bases and J by 0 bases, with 12 bases left in between. This CDR3 is 15 amino acids long. Germline V gene lookup returns CDR1 SEHNR and CDR2 FQNEAQ (reference sequence). The CDR3: CASRDGQSSYNEQFF. In DNA, the CDR3 is TGTGCCAGCAGAGACGGACAGTCCTCCTACAATGAGCAGTTCTTC.

This rearrangement joins TRBV5-1 to TRBJ1-1; D is uncertain. V was cut by 0 bases and J by 7 bases, with 7 bases left in between. This CDR3 is built from 12 residues. The germline V gene encodes CDR1 SGHRS and CDR2 YFSETQ. CDR3 DNA: TGCGCCAGCAGCTTGGAAGGAAATGAAGCTTTCTTT. Translated, it gives CASSLEGNEAFF.

The V call is TRBV18, the J call TRBJ2-1; D is uncertain. Germline CDR1 reads KGHSH; CDR2 reads LQKENI. Between the trimmed V and J ends, which lost 4 bases and 8 bases, there was a span of 12 bases. The CDR3 is 13 residues long. This CDR3 reads CASSHDPFDEQFF. The CDR3 DNA reads TGTGCCAGCTCACACGACCCTTTCGATGAGCAGTTCTTC.

The chain recombines TRBV18 with TRBJ1-6, with D possibly being TRBD1 (5 bases). The V end was cut by 2 bases, the J end by 10 bases, with 12 bases between. Germline V gene data show CDR1 as KGHSH and CDR2 as LQKENI. The CDR3 runs 14 residues. The DNA for the CDR3 is TGTGCCAGCTCACCAAACCCGACAGCGTCACCCCTCCACTTT. Translated, it gives CASSPNPTASPLHF.